The 14 T cell receptor beta chains below all came from one sample that was sequenced in a study of blood T cell repertoires in COVID-19. Profiled with immunoSEQ multiplex PCR; TCRdb holds only in-frame clones, not every one. The sample has 40,000 to 65,000 clones, around 78% seen once; the top ten hold about 15%. The sequenced sample consisted of peripheral blood. The receptor set was obtained from a human donor with active or convalescent COVID-19. The donor label of this sample is uncertain.

V gene TRBV6-1 combines with J gene TRBJ1-4, with D perhaps matching TRBD1 (5 bases). V was cut by 1 base and J by 10 bases, with 22 bases left in between. The CDR3 runs to 17 residues. Germline V gives CDR1 MNHNS, CDR2 SASEGT. CDR3 region: CASSEETGTFVHGKLFF. The CDR3 region has the DNA TGTGCCAGCAGTGAAGAAACGGGGACTTTTGTACATGGAAAACTGTTTTTT.

The chain joins TRBV5-1 to TRBJ1-2; 8 bases are a match to TRBD1. Germline CDR1 reads SGHRS; CDR2 reads YFSETQ. V was clipped by 8 bases and J by 4 bases; unmatched bases: 4. The length of the CDR3 is 12 residues. In DNA, the CDR3 is TGCGCCAGTTCGGACAGGGTCTATGGCTACACCTTC. Translated, it gives CASSDRVYGYTF.

The chain combines TRBV6-5 with TRBJ1-5; D is unclear. The CDR3 spans 14 residues. V was cut by 6 bases and J by 2 bases, with 11 bases left in between. In germline, CDR1 is MNHEY, CDR2 SVGAGI. The CDR3 loop reads CASSGGFGNQPQHF. In DNA, the CDR3 is TGTGCCAGCAGCGGCGGATTTGGCAATCAGCCCCAGCATTTT.

The gene calls are TRBV24-1 and TRBJ2-5, with 10 bases lining up with TRBD1. Trimming took 5 bases from V and 5 from J; bases not matched to a gene: 4. Looked up from germline, CDR1 is KGHDR and CDR2 is SFDVKD. The CDR3 sequence is 14 residues long. CDR3 protein: CATSVTGGLETQYF. In nucleotides, the CDR3 is TGTGCCACCAGTGTGACAGGGGGCCTGGAGACCCAGTACTTC.

The rearrangement uses TRBV7-2 and TRBJ2-7; 14 nucleotides match TRBD2. The V segment lost 4 bases and the J segment 7 bases; nucleotides outside the gene matches: 9. Germline V CDR1 and CDR2: SGHTA, FQGNSA. The CDR3 totals 16 residues. The CDR3, as DNA: TGTGCCAGCAGCTCCGCCGGACTAGCGGGAGGAGGGGAGCAGTACTTC. Encoded protein: CASSSAGLAGGGEQYF.

This chain links TRBV30 with TRBJ1-5; the match to TRBD1 covers 11 bases. The CDR3 totals 14 residues. Germline V gene lookup returns CDR1 GTSNPN and CDR2 SVGIG (reference sequence). The V and J ends lost 0 bases and 6 bases, in that order; junction bases with no gene match: 1. The CDR3 loop is CAWSVGTGGQPQHF. The CDR3, as DNA: TGTGCCTGGAGTGTGGGGACAGGGGGTCAGCCCCAGCATTTT. The full variable domain, completed using reference TRBV30 and TRBJ1-5, is SQTIHQWPATLVQPVGSPLSLECTVEGTSNPNLYWYRQAAGRGLQLLFYSVGIGQISSEVPQNLSASRPQDRQFILSSKKLLLSDSGFYLCAWSVGTGGQPQHFGDGTRLSIL.

Written as DNA, the CDR3 is TGCGCCAGCAGCTTGTTACAGGGACACACCGGGGAGCTGTTTTTT. This gives the protein CASSLLQGHTGELFF. V is TRBV5-1 and J is TRBJ2-2, with D tentatively TRBD1 (6 bases). CDR1 is SGHRS and CDR2 is YFSETQ in the germline V gene. V lost 1 base and J lost 3, with 10 bases in between. CDR3 size: 15 residues. Variable domain in full (rest from reference TRBV5-1 and TRBJ2-2): KAGVTQTPRYLIKTRGQQVTLSCSPISGHRSVSWYQQTPGQGLQFLFEYFSETQRNKGNFPGRFSGRQFSNSRSEMNVSTLELGDSALYLCASSLLQGHTGELFFGEGSRLTVL.

This rearrangement joins TRBV5-4 to TRBJ2-3, with a tentative D call TRBD2 (6 bases). CDR1 SGHNT and CDR2 YYREEE come from the germline V gene (reference sequence). The V end was cut by 3 bases, the J end by 4 bases, with 15 bases between. This CDR3 region has 15 residues. As DNA, the CDR3 is TGTGCCAGCAGCTCCCCGGGAGTGAGAGCAGATACGCAGTATTTT. Protein: CASSSPGVRADTQYF.

CDR3 protein: CASSVGTGGEGYTF. The DNA of the CDR3 is TGTGCCAGCAGCGTAGGGACAGGGGGCGAGGGCTACACCTTC. The rearrangement joins TRBV9 to TRBJ1-2; 11 bases line up with TRBD1. The CDR3 totals 14 residues. V shed 0 bases and J 8 bases; nucleotides not matched to a gene: 3. Germline CDR1 reads SGDLS; CDR2 reads YYNGEE.

The table lists this clone with a count of one. This CDR3 is CASSPGQGVTTDTQYF. The CDR3 DNA follows: TGTGCCAGTAGCCCGGGACAGGGGGTAACCACAGATACGCAGTATTTT. The gene calls are TRBV19 and TRBJ2-3; 11 nucleotides match TRBD1. CDR3 size: 16 residues. The ends lost 6 bases at V and 2 bases at J; junction bases unmatched: 7. The V gene's germline CDR1 is LNHDA and CDR2 SQIVND (reference sequence).

This clone was observed a single time. The chain couples TRBV13 to TRBJ2-7; D gene ambiguous. The germline V gene encodes CDR1 PRHDT and CDR2 FYEKMQ (reference sequence). The CDR3 runs 12 residues. V was pared by 2 bases and J by 4 bases, with 6 bases between. CDR3 nucleotides: TGTGCCAGCAGCTTAAACCGGTACGAGCAGTACTTC. It is translated as CASSLNRYEQYF.

The V call is TRBV6-2 or TRBV6-3, the J call TRBJ2-7; 8 bases match TRBD2. Germline-derived CDR1 and CDR2 are MNHEY and SVGEGT. This CDR3 has 14 residues. V trimming: 5 bases; J trimming: 4 bases; junction bases outside the gene matches: 7. The CDR3 protein is CASSPGTSRYEQYF. Here the CDR3 DNA reads TGTGCCAGCAGTCCCGGGACTAGTCGATACGAGCAGTACTTC.

The CDR3 reads CASGGQGGNTGELFF. CDR3 DNA sequence: TGCGCCAGTGGGGGACAGGGGGGTAACACCGGGGAGCTGTTTTTT. V is TRBV4-3 and J is TRBJ2-2, with 11 positions matching TRBD1. The trim removed 9 bases at V and 2 bases at J, leaving 5 bases unmatched. Germline CDR1 is LGHNA and CDR2 is YSLEER. The CDR3 contains 15 residues.

This chain joins TRBV5-1 and TRBJ2-3; 8 bases fit TRBD2. J lost 2 bases, V lost 1 base, and 6 bases had no gene match. The germline CDR1 and CDR2 sequences are SGHRS and YFSETQ. This CDR3 comprises 16 residues. The CDR3 region has the DNA TGCGCCAGCAGCTTGTCCGGGAGGGGGTCCACAGATACGCAGTATTTT. Residues: CASSLSGRGSTDTQYF.